This passage covers 31 T cell receptor beta chains from one sample sequenced in a study of response to subunit inactivated influenza vaccine. TCRdb analysed the RT-PCR reads with MiXCR anew, one entry per CDR3 protein. This table has a few hundred thousand distinct CDR3 sequences, 13% to 15% appearing once. The specimen was PBMCs from blood, collected about 13 days after vaccination. The origin of the receptors is a man aged 50-60 years who received an inactivated influenza vaccine.

The V call is TRBV5-1, the J call TRBJ1-2; 10 bases are shared with TRBD1. From germline, CDR1 is SGHRS and CDR2 YFSETQ. V shed 3 bases, J shed 6 bases, and the junction held 8 bases outside the gene matches. The CDR3 covers 15 residues. The CDR3 nucleotides are TGCGCCAGCAGCTCCGGACAGGGGGTCTCGGATGGCTACACCTTC. Translated, it gives CASSSGQGVSDGYTF.

The chain carries TRBV7-2 and TRBJ2-2; TRBD2 might be the D (6 bases). Germline V CDR1 and CDR2: SGHTA, FQGNSA. Trimming stripped 5 bases from V and 4 bases from J, with 14 bases between. The CDR3 runs 15 residues. The CDR3 nucleotides are TGTGCCAGCAGCCGGGACTCCGGGGGCACCGGGGAGCTGTTTTTT. It specifies CASSRDSGGTGELFF.

This chain uses TRBV29-1 with TRBJ1-5, with TRBD1 identical over 8 bases. J was trimmed by 9 bases and V by 7 bases; bases with no gene match: 5. CDR1 SQVTM and CDR2 ANQGSEA come from the germline V gene. The CDR3 has 11 amino acids. In DNA form, the CDR3 reads TGCAGCGGGGGGGGGACAGGGCCCCAGCATTTT. Translation gives CSGGGTGPQHF.

The chain employs TRBV20-1 and TRBJ2-7; tentative D call: TRBD2 (6 bases). V was shortened by 0 bases and J by 1 base, with 13 bases between the two germline ends. Germline loops: CDR1 DFQATT, CDR2 SNEGSKA (reference sequence). The CDR3 is 15 residues long. CDR3 bases: TGCAGTGCTAGAGATAGGAGGGGTTTTTCCTACGAGCAGTACTTC. It yields the protein CSARDRRGFSYEQYF.

The chain has TRBV2 and TRBJ2-7; D may be TRBD2 (7 bases). CDR1 and CDR2 (germline): SNHLY, FYNNEI. The CDR3 runs 15 residues. V was shortened by 2 bases and J by 3 bases, with 14 bases between the two germline ends. CDR3 DNA sequence: TGTGCCAGCAGTGAATCTTCCGGGGGGCTCTACGAGCAGTACTTC. Protein sequence: CASSESSGGLYEQYF.

The rearrangement uses TRBV12-3 or TRBV12-4 and TRBJ2-2; a weak D match, TRBD1 (6 bases). Trimming took off 4 bases at V and 0 bases at J, with 9 bases between the two ends. The CDR3 totals 15 residues. The CDR3 nucleotides read TGTGCCAGCAGTTCGACAGGAGCGAACACCGGGGAGCTGTTTTTT. Translated: CASSSTGANTGELFF.

The sample holds a few counts of this clonotype. The chain recombines TRBV9 with TRBJ1-1; the D is unclear. From germline, CDR1 is SGDLS and CDR2 YYNGEE. CDR3 length: 12 residues. V shed 3 bases and J shed 7 bases, with 10 bases lying between them. The CDR3 region has the DNA TGTGCCAGCAGCGCCCGCTTCGATGAAGCTTTCTTT. Encoded protein: CASSARFDEAFF.

This clonotype was found many times. The V gene is TRBV28, the J gene TRBJ2-5, with D perhaps TRBD1 or TRBD2 (5 bases each). Trimming removed 2 bases at V and 3 bases at J, with 7 bases between. Germline V gene sequence: CDR1 MDHEN, CDR2 SYDVKM. This CDR3 has 13 amino acids. The CDR3 DNA sequence: TGTGCCAGCAGTTTAGGGGACGAAGAGACCCAGTACTTC. Its translation is CASSLGDEETQYF.

This clonotype has a handful of counts. V gene TRBV15 combines with J gene TRBJ2-7; tentative D call: TRBD2 (6 bases). The CDR3 loop spans 15 amino acids. The V gene lost 1 base and the J gene lost 5 bases, with 15 bases spanning the gap. Germline V lookup: CDR1 LNHNV, CDR2 YYDKDF (reference sequence). DNA for the CDR3: TGTGCCACCAGCAGAGTAGGAGGGGCAGGTGACGAGCAGTACTTC. Translating it yields CATSRVGGAGDEQYF. The whole variable domain, filled in from reference TRBV15 and TRBJ2-7, reads DAMVIQNPRYQVTQFGKPVTLSCSQTLNHNVMYWYQQKSSQAPKLLFHYYDKDFNNEADTPDNFQSRRPNTSFCFLDIRSPGLGDTAMYLCATSRVGGAGDEQYFGPGTRLTVT.

This sequence joins TRBV6-1 and TRBJ1-2; D call uncertain. Trimming cost V 4 bases and J 3 bases, with 15 bases left between them. CDR3 length: 15 residues. Germline V gene lookup returns CDR1 MNHNS and CDR2 SASEGT. This CDR3 reads CASSARRTQDYGYTF. The CDR3 DNA sequence: TGTGCCAGCAGTGCCCGGAGGACCCAGGACTATGGCTACACCTTC.

The chain uses TRBV9 and TRBJ1-3, with D possibly being TRBD1 (6 bases). Looked up from germline, CDR1 is SGDLS and CDR2 is YYNGEE. The CDR3 is 15 amino acids. The germline V and J ends were trimmed by 2 bases and 1 base, with 10 bases remaining between them. The DNA of the CDR3 is TGTGCCAGCAGCGTCGCAGGGGAATCTGGAAACACCATATATTTT. Encoded protein: CASSVAGESGNTIYF.

This clonotype was counted only a few times. J is TRBJ1-5 and V is TRBV9; a weak D match, TRBD1 (5 bases). The CDR3 has 15 residues. Trimming shortened V by 0 bases and J by 1 base, and 8 bases separated the two germline ends. From germline, CDR1 is SGDLS and CDR2 YYNGEE. In DNA, the CDR3 is TGTGCCAGCAGCGTAGCTGGGGGGAGCAATCAGCCCCAGCATTTT. It specifies CASSVAGGSNQPQHF.

The chain recombines TRBV19 with TRBJ1-2, with D perhaps matching TRBD1 (5 bases). V dropped 3 bases and J dropped 0 bases, with 14 bases sitting between them. Germline CDR1 and CDR2: LNHDA and SQIVND (reference sequence). The CDR3 length is 16 residues. The CDR3 DNA reads as TGTGCCAGTAGTATCGGCGCAAGGGGCCCTAACTATGGCTACACCTTC. Translation gives CASSIGARGPNYGYTF.

This clonotype was observed at least ten times. The rearrangement uses TRBV18 and TRBJ1-3; no clear D. CDR3 length: 15 amino acids. Germline V CDR1 and CDR2: KGHSH, LQKENI. Trimming cost V 6 bases and J 4 bases, with 16 bases left between them. Here the CDR3 reads CASSLLGLGGNTIYF. In nucleotides, the CDR3 is TGTGCCAGCTCTCTCCTAGGGCTCGGAGGAAACACCATATATTTT.

This clonotype has a handful of counts. V usage is TRBV20-1 and J usage is TRBJ2-1, with 7 bases aligning to TRBD2. CDR3 size: 14 residues. The germline CDR1 and CDR2 sequences are DFQATT and SNEGSKA (reference sequence). The trim removed 1 base at V and 4 bases at J, leaving 4 bases unmatched. CDR3 DNA: TGCAGTGCTAGAGCCGCGCGGGGGTACAATGAGCAGTTCTTC. Translated: CSARAARGYNEQFF.

The chain combines TRBV7-9 with TRBJ2-1; no definite D call. V lost 5 bases and J 9 bases, leaving 5 bases between the germline ends. CDR3 length: 10 amino acids. Germline lookup yields CDR1 SEHNR and CDR2 FQNEAQ (reference sequence). This CDR3 reads CASSRLEQFF. The DNA for the CDR3 is TGTGCCAGCAGCCGCCTTGAGCAGTTCTTC.

Comment on this clonotype: Sequence at one end of the junction differs from germline and may be a read error. The chain couples TRBV2 to TRBJ2-1; D not certain. The CDR3 length is 13 residues. CDR1 and CDR2 (germline): SNHLY, FYNNEI. The CDR3 reads CACSEALGHEQFF. The CDR3 DNA reads as TGTGCCTGCAGTGAAGCGCTTGGACATGAGCAGTTCTTC.

This clonotype was counted between two and nine times. The chain links TRBV5-1 to TRBJ2-5; weak D call: TRBD2 (6 bases). Germline lookup yields CDR1 SGHRS and CDR2 YFSETQ. This CDR3 comprises 17 residues. Trimming left V 1 base short and J 1 base short, with 17 bases between. The CDR3 region has the DNA TGCGCCAGCAGCTTGAATTCGGGTCGGGAGAGCCAAGAGACCCAGTACTTC. This encodes CASSLNSGRESQETQYF. The complete variable domain, with remaining parts taken from reference TRBV5-1 and TRBJ2-5, reads KAGVTQTPRYLIKTRGQQVTLSCSPISGHRSVSWYQQTPGQGLQFLFEYFSETQRNKGNFPGRFSGRQFSNSRSEMNVSTLELGDSALYLCASSLNSGRESQETQYFGPGTRLLVL.

This clonotype was counted only a few times. The junction shows a germline mismatch at one end, possibly a read error. This chain links TRBV28 with TRBJ2-7; D call uncertain. Germline V gene sequence: CDR1 MDHEN, CDR2 SYDVKM. This CDR3 is built from 13 residues. CDR3 in amino acids: CASSLKYQATKRF. CDR3 in DNA: TGTGCCAGCAGTTTAAAATACCAGGCTACCAAGAGGTTC.

This sequence joins TRBV7-2 and TRBJ2-5; no reliable D call. Germline loops: CDR1 SGHTA, CDR2 FQGNSA. V was pared by 0 bases and J by 4 bases, with 12 bases between. CDR3 length equals 15 residues. Here the CDR3 reads CASSLAGLGGETQYF. CDR3 nucleotides: TGTGCCAGCAGCTTAGCGGGCTTGGGCGGAGAGACCCAGTACTTC.

The genes are TRBV2 and TRBJ1-4; D not resolved. There are 13 residues in the CDR3. The V end lost 7 bases, the J end lost 8 bases, and 14 bases lay between the germline ends. The germline V gene has CDR1 SNHLY and CDR2 FYNNEI. CDR3 sequence: CASTGPLGEKLFF. The CDR3 DNA reads as TGTGCCAGCACCGGACCCTTGGGGGAAAAACTGTTTTTT.

V usage is TRBV20-1 and J usage is TRBJ1-5; the D gene is possibly TRBD1 (6 bases). The germline gives CDR1 DFQATT, CDR2 SNEGSKA (reference sequence). The CDR3 extends over 13 amino acids. V was trimmed by 2 bases and J by 7 bases, leaving 12 bases between them. The CDR3 nucleotides read TGCAGTGCTAGACAACAGGGCGGGCAGCCCCAGCATTTT. It translates to CSARQQGGQPQHF.

The V gene is TRBV7-8, the J gene TRBJ2-1, with D tentatively TRBD1 (5 bases). The CDR3 is 17 amino acids. Per the germline V gene, CDR1 is SGHVS and CDR2 is FQNEAQ. With 1 base removed from V and 2 bases from J, the gap between germline ends came to 15 bases. The CDR3 region is CASSLEVGWGAYNEQFF. CDR3 bases: TGTGCCAGCAGCTTAGAAGTGGGGTGGGGCGCCTACAATGAGCAGTTCTTC.

This sequence joins TRBV7-2 and TRBJ2-7; D gene ambiguous. CDR1 SGHTA and CDR2 FQGNSA come from the germline V gene. This CDR3 contains 14 residues. The V end was cut by 2 bases, the J end by 3 bases, with 11 bases between. The CDR3 protein is CASSLPGFSYEQYF. As DNA, the CDR3 is TGTGCCAGCAGCTTACCGGGCTTTAGCTACGAGCAGTACTTC.

J is TRBJ2-7 and V is TRBV7-8; 8 bases fit TRBD2. The CDR3 totals 15 residues. Looked up from germline, CDR1 is SGHVS and CDR2 is FQNEAQ. The V and J ends lost 1 base and 2 bases, in that order; junction bases with no gene match: 4. CDR3 in amino acids: CASSLGLAPTYEQYF. The CDR3 DNA sequence: TGTGCCAGCAGCTTAGGACTAGCGCCTACCTACGAGCAGTACTTC.

This clonotype was counted between two and nine times. CDR3 loop: CASSDPGGAAYEQYF. For the CDR3, the DNA is TGCGCCAGCAGTGATCCAGGGGGCGCCGCCTACGAGCAGTACTTC. This chain links TRBV10-2 with TRBJ2-7; 8 positions agree with TRBD1. CDR1 and CDR2 (germline): WSHSY, SAAADI. Unmatched junction bases numbered 6, after V lost 3 bases and J lost 2 bases. There are 15 residues in the CDR3.

J is TRBJ1-3 and V is TRBV6-5; 9 nucleotides line up with TRBD1. Looked up from germline, CDR1 is MNHEY and CDR2 is SVGAGI. V lost 2 bases to trimming and J lost 5 bases; unmatched junction nucleotides: 4. This CDR3 is 15 amino acids long. The CDR3 coding sequence is TGTGCCAGCAGTTACCCGGGACAGGGAAGAAACACCATATATTTT. The encoded protein is CASSYPGQGRNTIYF.

This clonotype was found a few times. The chain uses TRBV20-1 and TRBJ2-1; 12 nucleotides line up with TRBD1. V lost 5 bases, J lost 6 bases, and 5 bases stayed unmatched. The CDR3 runs 14 residues. Germline assignment: CDR1 DFQATT and CDR2 SNEGSKA (reference sequence). CDR3 sequence reads: CSALGQGASNEQFF. Written as DNA, the CDR3 is TGCAGTGCTCTGGGACAGGGGGCGAGCAATGAGCAGTTCTTC.

The chain carries TRBV12-3 or TRBV12-4 and TRBJ1-5, with no clear D. The CDR3 is made up of 16 amino acids. V was shortened by 3 bases and J by 2 bases, with 14 bases between the two germline ends. The CDR3 DNA sequence: TGTGCCAGCAGTTTGAAGTTTCGGTTTGGCAATCAGCCCCAGCATTTT. Protein product: CASSLKFRFGNQPQHF.

This clonotype was counted many times. DNA for the CDR3: TGTGCCAGCAGTTTATCGGGGGGGAGGAATGAGCAGTTCTTC. Translating gives CASSLSGGRNEQFF. The chain combines TRBV12-3 or TRBV12-4 with TRBJ2-1; TRBD2 aligns across 8 bases. The CDR3 covers 14 residues. V was pared by 2 bases and J by 7 bases, with 4 bases of the junction left unmatched.

The gene calls are TRBV25-1 and TRBJ2-1; 8 positions agree with TRBD2. The germline V gene encodes CDR1 MGHDK and CDR2 SYGVNS. The CDR3 runs 15 residues. Losses at the gene ends were 4 bases for V and 3 bases for J; bases not matched to a gene: 5. CDR3 nucleotides: TGTGCCAGCAGTGGTCCGGGACTAGACTACAATGAGCAGTTCTTC. Amino acid sequence: CASSGPGLDYNEQFF.